The 8 T cell receptor beta chains presented below share a single source sample, sequenced in a study of CD8 T cells in ankylosing spondylitis. TCRdb analysed the 5' RACE reads with MiXCR anew, one entry per CDR3 protein. This sample has about 92,000 distinct CDR3 sequences, with approximately 9% found just once. Specimen: blood, either unsorted or a sorted T cell fraction (not recorded which). Source of these receptors: a male donor with ankylosing spondylitis or in good health (not recorded which).

The table lists this clonotype with a few counts. This chain connects TRBV7-8 to TRBJ2-5; D not resolved. CDR3 length equals 15 residues. The germline gives CDR1 SGHVS, CDR2 FQNEAQ. Trimming shortened V by 5 bases and J by 5 bases, and 18 bases separated the two germline ends. In DNA form, the CDR3 reads TGTGCCAGCAGCATCACCTCGGTAGCTACGGAGACCCAGTACTTC. Translating gives CASSITSVATETQYF.

In this sample, this clonotype turned up many times. CDR3 coding DNA: TGTGCCAGCCGGGACAGGGGGCTGGAAAGAAACACCATATATTTT. Translating gives CASRDRGLERNTIYF. The chain carries TRBV19 and TRBJ1-3; TRBD1 matches at 12 bases. This CDR3 contains 15 residues. Trimming took 9 bases from V and 5 from J; bases not matched to a gene: 8. From germline, CDR1 is LNHDA and CDR2 SQIVND (reference sequence).

This clonotype was recorded a few times. The chain uses TRBV7-9 and TRBJ2-6; no clear D gene. The ends were cut back, 1 base at V and 4 bases at J, with 5 bases in the middle. The germline gives CDR1 SEHNR, CDR2 FQNEAQ (reference sequence). The length of the CDR3 is 14 residues. CDR3 loop: CASSLDYGANVLTF. DNA for the CDR3: TGTGCCAGCAGCTTAGATTACGGGGCCAACGTCCTGACTTTC.

This clonotype was seen many times. The chain is built from TRBV5-1 and TRBJ2-1, with D possibly matching TRBD2 (7 bases). The V and J ends lost 2 bases and 5 bases respectively, with 14 bases between them. Germline CDR1 reads SGHRS; CDR2 reads YFSETQ. CDR3 length: 15 residues. This CDR3 reads CASSFPRGGNNEQFF. The DNA of the CDR3 is TGCGCCAGCAGCTTCCCAAGGGGGGGGAACAATGAGCAGTTCTTC.

This clonotype appeared many times. The chain links TRBV3-1 to TRBJ1-2, with TRBD1 identical over 7 bases. The CDR3 totals 14 residues. The junction had 8 bases not matched to a gene; V was cut back by 3 bases and J by 7 bases. CDR1 is LGHDT and CDR2 is YNNKEL in the germline V gene (reference sequence). CDR3 residues: CASSHGRGGFGYTF. The CDR3 nucleotides read TGTGCCAGCAGCCACGGAAGAGGGGGCTTTGGCTACACCTTC.

In its sample, this clonotype was seen many times. The chain is built from TRBV6-9 and TRBJ2-1, with 14 bases identical to TRBD2. CDR1 is MNHGY, CDR2 SVAAGI, per germline. With V trimmed by 5 bases and J by 0 bases, 6 bases remained unmatched. The CDR3 extends over 18 amino acids. The DNA of the CDR3 is TGTGCCAGCAGTAGTCGGACTAGCGGGGGGAGCTCCTACAATGAGCAGTTCTTC. Translation: CASSSRTSGGSSYNEQFF.

This clonotype was found many times. The CDR3 protein is CASSLPGLGAGELFF. As DNA, the CDR3 is TGTGCCAGCAGCCTCCCGGGACTAGGCGCCGGGGAGCTGTTTTTT. The J gene is TRBJ2-2, the V gene TRBV4-2, with 8 bases fitting TRBD2. From germline, CDR1 is LGHNA and CDR2 YNFKEQ. The V gene end was trimmed by 4 bases and the J gene end by 6 bases; junction bases not matched to a gene: 7. The CDR3 extends over 15 amino acids.

This clonotype was recorded many times. The chain couples TRBV5-1 to TRBJ1-6, with 9 nucleotides matching TRBD1. The CDR3 contains 15 residues. V lost 4 bases and J lost 6; bases outside the gene matches: 5. Germline V gives CDR1 SGHRS, CDR2 YFSETQ. The CDR3 bases are TGCGCCAGCAGCGCACAGGGGGCAGGTAATTCACCCCTCCACTTT. Amino acid sequence: CASSAQGAGNSPLHF.